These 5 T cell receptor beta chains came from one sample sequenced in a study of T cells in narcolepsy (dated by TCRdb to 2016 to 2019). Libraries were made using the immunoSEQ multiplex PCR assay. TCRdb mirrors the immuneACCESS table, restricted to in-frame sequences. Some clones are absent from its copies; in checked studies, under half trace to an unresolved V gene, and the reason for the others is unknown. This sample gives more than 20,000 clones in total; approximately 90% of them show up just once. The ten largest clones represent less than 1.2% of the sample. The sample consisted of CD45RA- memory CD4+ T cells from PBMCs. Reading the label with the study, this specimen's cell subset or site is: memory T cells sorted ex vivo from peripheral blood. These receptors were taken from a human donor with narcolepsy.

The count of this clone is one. This CDR3 reads CASSNRGSENYGYTF. The CDR3 bases are TGTGCCAGCAGCAACCGGGGGTCCGAGAACTATGGCTACACCTTC. V gene TRBV28 combines with J gene TRBJ1-2; a weak D match, TRBD1 (5 bases). V lost 6 bases, J lost 2 bases, and 16 bases lay in between. Per germline, CDR1 MDHEN and CDR2 SYDVKM. This CDR3 is 15 amino acids long.

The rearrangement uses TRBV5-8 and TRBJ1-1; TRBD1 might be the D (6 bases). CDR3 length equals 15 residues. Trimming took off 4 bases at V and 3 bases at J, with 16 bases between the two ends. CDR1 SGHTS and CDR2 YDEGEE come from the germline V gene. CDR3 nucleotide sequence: TGTGCCAGCAGCAGCTCTTACAGGGCGGACACTGAAGCTTTCTTT. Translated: CASSSSYRADTEAFF.

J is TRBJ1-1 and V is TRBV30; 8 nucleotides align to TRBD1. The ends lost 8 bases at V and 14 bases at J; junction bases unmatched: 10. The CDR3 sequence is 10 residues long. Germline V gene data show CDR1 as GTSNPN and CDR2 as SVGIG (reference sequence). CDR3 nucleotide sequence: TGTGCCGGAGGACAGGGCTCCGGGTTCTTT. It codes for CAGGQGSGFF.

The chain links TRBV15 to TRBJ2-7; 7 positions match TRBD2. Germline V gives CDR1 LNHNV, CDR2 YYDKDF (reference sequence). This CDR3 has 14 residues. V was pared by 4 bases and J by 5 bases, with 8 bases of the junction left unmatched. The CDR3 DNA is TGTGCCACCAGCACGGCGGGAGTAAGCCACGAGCAGTACTTC. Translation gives CATSTAGVSHEQYF.

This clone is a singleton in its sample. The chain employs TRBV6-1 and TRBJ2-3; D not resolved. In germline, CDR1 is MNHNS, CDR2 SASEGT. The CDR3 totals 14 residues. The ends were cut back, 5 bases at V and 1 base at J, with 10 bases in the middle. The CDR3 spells CASSWSVRTDTQYF. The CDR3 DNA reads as TGTGCCAGCAGTTGGAGCGTACGCACAGATACGCAGTATTTT.